These 32 T cell receptor beta chains came from one sample sequenced in a study of cytomegalovirus exposure and HLA in healthy donors. PCR employed 60 Vbeta and 13 Jbeta primers. The table came from immunoSEQ multiplex PCR; TCRdb's copy has only in-frame clones and leaves some out. The sample shows about 130,000 clones, around 81% of them seen only once. The sample comprised PBMCs. The receptors were sampled from a woman in her forties or fifties in good health and CMV-seronegative.

The chain employs TRBV29-1 and TRBJ2-7, with TRBD2 matching over 9 bases. V was clipped by 4 bases and J by 4 bases; unmatched bases: 8. Germline V lookup: CDR1 SQVTM, CDR2 ANQGSEA. This CDR3 is 14 amino acids long. CDR3: CSVGGGGAPYEQYF. CDR3 sequence (DNA): TGCAGCGTTGGGGGCGGGGGGGCCCCTTACGAGCAGTACTTC.

The V and J genes are TRBV28 and TRBJ1-1; maybe TRBD1 (5 bases). The V gene lost 6 bases and the J gene lost 5 bases, with 13 bases spanning the gap. The V gene's germline CDR1 is MDHEN and CDR2 SYDVKM. The CDR3 consists of 13 residues. CDR3 loop: CASRTGGWTEAFF. In DNA form, the CDR3 reads TGTGCCAGCAGGACGGGGGGGTGGACTGAAGCTTTCTTT.

This clone was observed a single time. This rearrangement joins TRBV2 to TRBJ2-1; perhaps TRBD1 as D (5 bases). V was clipped by 4 bases and J by 4 bases, with 11 bases between them. The length of the CDR3 is 14 residues. Germline V gives CDR1 SNHLY, CDR2 FYNNEI. The CDR3 loop is CASSAMGQYNEQFF. CDR3 DNA sequence: TGTGCCAGCAGTGCGATGGGGCAGTACAATGAGCAGTTCTTC.

This clone appeared a few times. A read error may produce the germline difference seen at one junction end. The rearrangement links TRBV7-7 to TRBJ2-1; TRBD2 matches at 8 bases. This CDR3 spans 16 amino acids. The germline V gene has CDR1 SSHAT and CDR2 FNYEAQ (reference sequence). The CDR3 nucleotides read TGTGCTAGCAGCCCAAGGGCCGGGAGGGCCGAGAATGAGCAGTTCTTC. This encodes CASSPRAGRAENEQFF.

The sample holds one count of this clone. The chain has TRBV30 and TRBJ2-1, with D possibly matching TRBD2 (6 bases). Trimming shortened V by 8 bases and J by 10 bases, and 9 bases separated the two germline ends. Germline-derived CDR1 and CDR2 are GTSNPN and SVGIG (reference sequence). This CDR3 contains 9 residues. The CDR3 here is CAQGREQFF. DNA for the CDR3: TGTGCCCAAGGGAGGGAGCAGTTCTTC.

The chain recombines TRBV6-5 with TRBJ1-2, with D unresolved. CDR1 is MNHEY and CDR2 is SVGAGI in the germline V gene. The length of the CDR3 is 14 residues. V lost 4 bases and J 4 bases, leaving 13 bases between the germline ends. The CDR3 bases are TGTGCCAGCAGTTTCCAGGCCGCGTCCTATGGCTACACCTTC. Translated: CASSFQAASYGYTF.

The V and J genes are TRBV18 and TRBJ1-2; unclear D gene. Germline lookup yields CDR1 KGHSH and CDR2 LQKENI. V lost 3 bases to trimming and J lost 6 bases, with 11 bases between them. The length of the CDR3 is 13 residues. CDR3 nucleotides: TGTGCCAGCTCACCGAACCACAAAAATGGCTACACCTTC. It is translated as CASSPNHKNGYTF. The full variable domain, in which reference TRBV18 and TRBJ1-2 provide the parts outside the CDR3, is NAGVMQNPRHLVRRRGQEARLRCSPMKGHSHVYWYRQLPEEGLKFMVYLQKENIIDESGMPKERFSAEFPKEGPSILRIQQVVRGDSAAYFCASSPNHKNGYTFGSGTRLTVV.

The CDR3 coding sequence is TGTGCCAGCAGCCCAAGGAGGGCGGGGCAATACAATGAGCAGTTCTTC. This codes for CASSPRRAGQYNEQFF. The chain joins TRBV21-1 to TRBJ2-1; the table's D gene call, TRBD2, was not cross checked with the DNA. TRBV21-1 is noted as a pseudogene. The CDR3 is 16 amino acids.

The genes are TRBV20-1 and TRBJ1-2; unclear D gene. Germline CDR1 and CDR2: DFQATT and SNEGSKA (reference sequence). V gave up 3 bases and J gave up 5 bases, with 7 bases separating them. This CDR3 comprises 11 residues. CDR3 nucleotide sequence: TGCAGTGCTAGCGACGGGTATGGCTACACCTTC. This sequence encodes CSASDGYGYTF.

The sample holds a few counts of this clone. This chain links TRBV4-1 with TRBJ2-4, with 8 bases that match TRBD1. Germline CDR1 MGHRA, CDR2 YSYEKL. The CDR3 contains 15 residues. The ends lost 0 bases at V and 8 bases at J; junction bases unmatched: 6. The CDR3, as DNA: TGCGCCAGCAGCCAAGAGCAGGGGGCTGGATACATTCAGTACTTC. Translated: CASSQEQGAGYIQYF.

The chain is built from TRBV15 and TRBJ1-6; possible D gene TRBD1, 5 bases. The CDR3 is 15 residues long. Trimming cost V 8 bases and J 0 bases, with 11 bases left between them. Germline CDR1 LNHNV, CDR2 YYDKDF (reference sequence). The CDR3 sequence: CATRRGSSYNSPLHF. CDR3 sequence (DNA): TGTGCCACCCGGCGGGGGAGCTCCTATAATTCACCCCTCCACTTT.

The gene calls are TRBV28 and TRBJ1-5; no clear D gene. This CDR3 has 14 amino acids. The ends were cut back, 7 bases at V and 6 bases at J, with 16 bases in the middle. Germline CDR1 is MDHEN and CDR2 is SYDVKM. The CDR3 DNA reads TGTGCCAGCACTCCTCGGGAGGTTTTTCAGCCCCAGCATTTT. Translating it yields CASTPREVFQPQHF. The full variable domain, with the rest looked up from reference TRBV28 and TRBJ1-5, is DVKVTQSSRYLVKRTGEKVFLECVQDMDHENMFWYRQDPGLGLRLIYFSYDVKMKEKGDIPEGYSVSREKKERFSLILESASTNQTSMYLCASTPREVFQPQHFGDGTRLSIL.

This sequence joins TRBV4-3 and TRBJ2-2; 7 nucleotides match TRBD2. CDR1 and CDR2 from the germline V gene are LGHNA and YSLEER. The junction had 1 base not matched to a gene; V was cut back by 1 base and J by 5 bases. The CDR3 runs to 14 residues. The chain's CDR3 is CASSQGGGTGELFF. Here the CDR3 DNA reads TGCGCCAGCAGCCAAGGGGGGGGGACCGGGGAGCTGTTTTTT.

This chain joins TRBV25-1 and TRBJ2-1; TRBD2 matches 9 bases. The length of the CDR3 is 17 residues. Losses at the gene ends were 4 bases for V and 4 bases for J; bases not matched to a gene: 11. Per the germline V gene, CDR1 is MGHDK and CDR2 is SYGVNS. The CDR3 is CASSAFLAGVTYNEQFF. The CDR3 region has the DNA TGTGCCAGCAGTGCCTTTTTAGCGGGAGTTACTTACAATGAGCAGTTCTTC.

This chain links TRBV29-1 with TRBJ2-3, with a tentative D call TRBD2 (7 bases). CDR3 length: 14 residues. Trimming took off 3 bases at V and 3 bases at J, with 13 bases between the two ends. The germline V gene encodes CDR1 SQVTM and CDR2 ANQGSEA. The CDR3 DNA follows: TGCAGCGTTGATCCAGGGAGGGGGACAGATACGCAGTATTTT. Protein sequence: CSVDPGRGTDTQYF.

Written as DNA, the CDR3 is TGTGCCAGCTCACTCCGAACCCCGGGGACAGGGGGCATGTACGAGCAGTACGTC. This sequence encodes CASSLRTPGTGGMYEQYV. This rearrangement joins TRBV18 to TRBJ2-7; 12 nucleotides line up with TRBD1. Germline V gene data show CDR1 as KGHSH and CDR2 as LQKENI. The CDR3 totals 18 residues. J lost 4 bases, V lost 4 bases, and 14 bases had no gene match.

This rearrangement joins TRBV30 to TRBJ1-3; TRBD1 agrees at 9 bases. The CDR3 loop spans 15 amino acids. Germline CDR1 reads GTSNPN; CDR2 reads SVGIG (reference sequence). The V gene end was trimmed by 1 base and the J gene end by 4 bases; junction bases not matched to a gene: 5. The CDR3 here is CAWSGGDRAGNTIYF. DNA of the CDR3: TGTGCCTGGAGTGGGGGGGACAGGGCGGGAAACACCATATATTTT.

The chain joins TRBV7-6 to TRBJ2-7; 11 bases map to TRBD2. The CDR3 consists of 15 residues. Germline CDR1 SGHVS, CDR2 FNYEAQ. V shed 5 bases and J 1 base; nucleotides not matched to a gene: 4. The CDR3 is CASSPLAGGSYEQYF. The CDR3 bases are TGTGCCAGCAGCCCTCTAGCGGGAGGATCCTACGAGCAGTACTTC.

The chain links TRBV6-5 to TRBJ1-2; possibly TRBD1 for D (5 bases). Trimming left V 2 bases short and J 3 bases short, with 10 bases between. This CDR3 spans 14 amino acids. From germline, CDR1 is MNHEY and CDR2 SVGAGI. The DNA of the CDR3 is TGTGCCAGCAGTTACAGGGGTATTCACTATGGCTACACCTTC. Amino acids: CASSYRGIHYGYTF.

Here the CDR3 reads CASSAPGRGSDEQFF. DNA for the CDR3: TGTGCCAGCAGCGCCCCCGGGAGAGGGAGTGATGAGCAGTTCTTC. The gene calls are TRBV9 and TRBJ2-1; D may be TRBD2 (6 bases). Between the trimmed V and J ends, which lost 3 bases and 8 bases, there was a span of 18 bases. This CDR3 has 15 residues. Germline values: CDR1 SGDLS, CDR2 YYNGEE. Based on the CDR3 plus reference TRBV9 and TRBJ2-1, the full variable domain is DSGVTQTPKHLITATGQRVTLRCSPRSGDLSVYWYQQSLDQGLQFLIQYYNGEERAKGNILERFSAQQFPDLHSELNLSSLELGDSALYFCASSAPGRGSDEQFFGPGTRLTVL.

This clone was detected once. CDR3 in amino acids: CASSFLEEAFF. CDR3 DNA: TGTGCCAGCAGCTTCCTGGAGGAAGCTTTCTTT. This sequence joins TRBV7-9 and TRBJ1-1; no firm D call. V was shortened by 3 bases and J by 8 bases, with 7 bases between the two germline ends. Germline-derived CDR1 and CDR2 are SEHNR and FQNEAQ (reference sequence). CDR3 length: 11 amino acids.

Concerning this clone itself: One end of the junction varies from germline; a read error may be responsible. The CDR3 DNA is TGCGCCAGCAGCCCCGACGTGGACTATGGCTATACCTTC. It specifies CASSPDVDYGYTF. The genes are TRBV4-1 and TRBJ1-2; D gene uncertain. Germline V gives CDR1 MGHRA, CDR2 YSYEKL. The CDR3 extends over 13 amino acids.

By sample share, this clone is large. The sample has other DNA sequences that encode this CDR3 too. The gene calls are TRBV7-3 and TRBJ2-1; TRBD2 matches at 10 bases. The V segment lost 5 bases and the J segment 6 bases; nucleotides outside the gene matches: 7. The CDR3 totals 15 residues. Germline V lookup: CDR1 SGHTA, CDR2 FQGTGA. This chain's CDR3 is CASSALAGVLNEQFF. The CDR3 DNA reads TGTGCCAGCAGCGCCCTAGCGGGAGTTCTCAATGAGCAGTTCTTC.

This sequence joins TRBV11-3 and TRBJ1-3; weak D call: TRBD1 (5 bases). Trimming cost V 2 bases and J 0 bases, with 8 bases left between them. The CDR3 loop spans 15 amino acids. From germline, CDR1 is SGHNT and CDR2 YENEEA. For the CDR3, the DNA is TGTGCCAGCAGCTTAAGGGGCATCTCTGGAAACACCATATATTTT. It is translated as CASSLRGISGNTIYF.

The chain combines TRBV6-5 with TRBJ1-4; possible D gene TRBD1, 5 bases. CDR1 is MNHEY and CDR2 is SVGAGI in the germline V gene. The CDR3 is made up of 14 amino acids. V was clipped by 8 bases and J by 3 bases, with 13 bases between them. The CDR3 loop is CASSRGRANEKLFF. CDR3 bases: TGTGCCAGCTCTCGGGGGAGGGCTAATGAAAAACTGTTTTTT.

This rearrangement joins TRBV9 to TRBJ1-4; 9 bases line up with TRBD1. Germline loops: CDR1 SGDLS, CDR2 YYNGEE. The CDR3 is made up of 16 amino acids. The J segment lost 6 bases and the V segment lost 4 bases, leaving 10 bases of the junction unmatched. This CDR3 reads CASSPTGGGPDEKLFF. The CDR3 DNA reads TGTGCCAGCAGCCCGACAGGGGGTGGACCTGATGAAAAACTGTTTTTT.

The CDR3 region is CASSLRTGRNTEAFF. CDR3 nucleotide sequence: TGTGCCAGCAGTTTAAGGACAGGGAGGAACACTGAAGCTTTCTTT. V gene TRBV27 combines with J gene TRBJ1-1; 8 bases are shared with TRBD1. CDR1 MNHEY and CDR2 SMNVEV come from the germline V gene (reference sequence). CDR3 length equals 15 residues. With 2 bases clipped from V and 1 base from J, the junction kept 3 bases outside the gene matches.

This chain links TRBV6-1 with TRBJ2-7; maybe TRBD2 (6 bases). V was pared by 3 bases and J by 9 bases, with 21 bases between. The length of the CDR3 is 15 residues. CDR1 is MNHNS, CDR2 SASEGT, per germline. The CDR3 spells CASSDGEEGRHGQYV. CDR3 nucleotides: TGTGCCAGCAGTGACGGCGAGGAGGGGCGGCACGGGCAGTACGTC.

V and J are TRBV18 and TRBJ1-2; 8 bases fit TRBD1. There are 16 residues in the CDR3. In germline, CDR1 is KGHSH, CDR2 LQKENI. Unmatched junction bases numbered 9, after V lost 1 base and J lost 5 bases. The CDR3 bases are TGTGCCAGCTCACCACTTCCGACAGGGGATTCTTATGGCTACACCTTC. This encodes CASSPLPTGDSYGYTF.

The V and J genes are TRBV7-8 and TRBJ2-5; tentative D call: TRBD1 (6 bases). The CDR3 extends over 17 amino acids. Germline CDR1 reads SGHVS; CDR2 reads FQNEAQ. The ends were cut back, 5 bases at V and 7 bases at J, with 26 bases in the middle. Here the CDR3 reads CASSPWTAPAVIATQYF. DNA of the CDR3: TGTGCCAGCAGCCCTTGGACAGCCCCGGCGGTTATCGCGACCCAGTACTTC.

The rearrangement uses TRBV5-1 and TRBJ1-1; D is ambiguous. The length of the CDR3 is 14 residues. Germline CDR1 reads SGHRS; CDR2 reads YFSETQ. V was pared by 3 bases and J by 0 bases, with 9 bases between. The CDR3 spells CASSSTEMNTEAFF. The CDR3 nucleotides read TGCGCCAGCAGCTCAACAGAGATGAACACTGAAGCTTTCTTT.

The rearrangement links TRBV7-2 to TRBJ2-1; 7 bases fit TRBD1. CDR1 is SGHTA and CDR2 is FQGNSA in the germline V gene. The CDR3 consists of 11 residues. V was pared by 1 base and J by 14 bases, with 2 bases of the junction left unmatched. The CDR3 DNA reads as TGTGCCAGCAGCTTAGACAGGGGCGAGTTCTTC. It encodes CASSLDRGEFF.